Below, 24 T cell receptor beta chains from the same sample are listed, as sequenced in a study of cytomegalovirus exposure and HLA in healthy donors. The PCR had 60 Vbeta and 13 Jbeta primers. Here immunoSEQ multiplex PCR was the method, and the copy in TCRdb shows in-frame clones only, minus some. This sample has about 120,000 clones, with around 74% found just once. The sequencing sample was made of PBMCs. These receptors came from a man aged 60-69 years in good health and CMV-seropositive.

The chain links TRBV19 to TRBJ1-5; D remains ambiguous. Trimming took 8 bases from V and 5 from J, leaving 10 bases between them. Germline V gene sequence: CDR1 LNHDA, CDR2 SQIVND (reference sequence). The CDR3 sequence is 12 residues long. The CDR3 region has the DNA TGTGCCAGTGGTCCAGATTATCAGCCCCAGCATTTT. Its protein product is CASGPDYQPQHF.

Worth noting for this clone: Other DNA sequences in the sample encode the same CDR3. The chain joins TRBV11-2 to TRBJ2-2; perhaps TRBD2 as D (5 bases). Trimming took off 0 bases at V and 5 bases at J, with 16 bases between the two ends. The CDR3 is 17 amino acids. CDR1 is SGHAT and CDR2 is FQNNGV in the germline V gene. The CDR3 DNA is TGTGCCAGCAGCTTAGATAGAGGCAGTCGGGGTACCGGGGAGCTGTTTTTT. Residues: CASSLDRGSRGTGELFF.

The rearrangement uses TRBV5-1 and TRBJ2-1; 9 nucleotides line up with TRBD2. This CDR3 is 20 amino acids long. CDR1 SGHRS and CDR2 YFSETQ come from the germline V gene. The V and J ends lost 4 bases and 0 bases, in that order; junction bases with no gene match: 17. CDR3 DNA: TGCGCCAGCAGCCCCGGAACTAGCGGGCACGCCATGAGCTCCTACAATGAGCAGTTCTTC. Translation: CASSPGTSGHAMSSYNEQFF. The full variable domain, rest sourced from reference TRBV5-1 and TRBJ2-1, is KAGVTQTPRYLIKTRGQQVTLSCSPISGHRSVSWYQQTPGQGLQFLFEYFSETQRNKGNFPGRFSGRQFSNSRSEMNVSTLELGDSALYLCASSPGTSGHAMSSYNEQFFGPGTRLTVL.

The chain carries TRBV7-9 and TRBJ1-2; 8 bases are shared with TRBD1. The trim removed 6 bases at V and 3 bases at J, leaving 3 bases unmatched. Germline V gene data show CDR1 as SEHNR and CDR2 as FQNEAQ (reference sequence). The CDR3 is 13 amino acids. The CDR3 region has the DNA TGTGCCAGCAGTAACAGGGGGGACTATGGCTACACCTTC. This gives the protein CASSNRGDYGYTF.

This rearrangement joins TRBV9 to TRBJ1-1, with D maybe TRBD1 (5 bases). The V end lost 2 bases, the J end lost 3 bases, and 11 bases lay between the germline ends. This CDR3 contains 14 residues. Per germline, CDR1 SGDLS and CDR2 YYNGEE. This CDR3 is CASSVQTAYTEAFF. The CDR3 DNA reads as TGTGCCAGCAGCGTTCAGACAGCATACACTGAAGCTTTCTTT.

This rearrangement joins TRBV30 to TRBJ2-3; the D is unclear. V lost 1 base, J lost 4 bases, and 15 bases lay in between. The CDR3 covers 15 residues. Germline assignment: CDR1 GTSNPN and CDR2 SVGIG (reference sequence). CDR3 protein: CAWSEGGIRADTQYF. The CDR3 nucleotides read TGTGCCTGGAGTGAAGGTGGAATCCGGGCAGATACGCAGTATTTT.

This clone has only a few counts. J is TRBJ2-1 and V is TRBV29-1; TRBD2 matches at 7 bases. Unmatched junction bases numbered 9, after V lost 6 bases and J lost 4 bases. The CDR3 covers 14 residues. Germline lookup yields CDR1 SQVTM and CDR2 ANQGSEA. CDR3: CSVVTLADYNEQFF. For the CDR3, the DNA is TGCAGCGTCGTGACCCTAGCGGATTACAATGAGCAGTTCTTC.

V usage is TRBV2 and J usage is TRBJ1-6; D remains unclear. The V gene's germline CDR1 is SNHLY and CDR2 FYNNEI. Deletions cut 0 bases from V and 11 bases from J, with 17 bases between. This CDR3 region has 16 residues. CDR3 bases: TGTGCCAGCAGTGAAGCGAGGGCCAGCCCGGCGGCACCCCTCCACTTT. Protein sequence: CASSEARASPAAPLHF.

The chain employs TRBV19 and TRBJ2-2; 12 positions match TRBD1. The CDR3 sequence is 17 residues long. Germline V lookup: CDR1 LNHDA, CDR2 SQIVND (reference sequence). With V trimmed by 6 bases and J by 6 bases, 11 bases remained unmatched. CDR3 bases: TGTGCCAGTAGGGGGGACAGGGGGCGAGGGGACTCCGGGGAGCTGTTTTTT. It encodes CASRGDRGRGDSGELFF.

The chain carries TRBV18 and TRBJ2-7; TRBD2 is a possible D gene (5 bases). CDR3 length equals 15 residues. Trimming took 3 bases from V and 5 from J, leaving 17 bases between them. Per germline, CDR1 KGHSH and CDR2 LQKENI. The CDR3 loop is CASSPPRGGWDEQYF. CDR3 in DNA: TGTGCCAGCTCACCCCCTCGTGGAGGCTGGGACGAGCAGTACTTC.

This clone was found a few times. CDR3 DNA: TGTGCCAGCTCACCCGCCGTGGGACAACACTATGGCTACACCTTC. It yields the protein CASSPAVGQHYGYTF. The rearrangement joins TRBV18 to TRBJ1-2; D might be TRBD1 (6 bases). The CDR3 is made up of 15 amino acids. V was cut by 3 bases and J by 3 bases, with 14 bases left in between. Per germline, CDR1 KGHSH and CDR2 LQKENI.

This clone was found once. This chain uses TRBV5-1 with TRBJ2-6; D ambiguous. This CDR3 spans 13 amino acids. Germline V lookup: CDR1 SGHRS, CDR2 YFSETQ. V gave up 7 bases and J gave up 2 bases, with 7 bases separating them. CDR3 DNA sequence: TGCGCCAGCGGAACAGCTGGGGCCAACGTCCTGACTTTC. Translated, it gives CASGTAGANVLTF.

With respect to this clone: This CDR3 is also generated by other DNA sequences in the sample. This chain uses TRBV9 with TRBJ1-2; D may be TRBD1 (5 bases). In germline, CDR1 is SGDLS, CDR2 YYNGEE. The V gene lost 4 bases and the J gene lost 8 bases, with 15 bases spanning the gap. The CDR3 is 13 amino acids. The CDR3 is CASSPRRVGGYTF. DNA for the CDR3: TGTGCCAGCAGCCCCCGCAGGGTGGGGGGCTACACCTTC.

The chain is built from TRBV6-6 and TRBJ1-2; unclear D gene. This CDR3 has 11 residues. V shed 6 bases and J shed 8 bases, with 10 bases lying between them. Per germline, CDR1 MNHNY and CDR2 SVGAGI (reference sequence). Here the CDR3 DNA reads TGTGCCAGCAGCTTCGGTAGCGGCTACACCTTC. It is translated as CASSFGSGYTF.

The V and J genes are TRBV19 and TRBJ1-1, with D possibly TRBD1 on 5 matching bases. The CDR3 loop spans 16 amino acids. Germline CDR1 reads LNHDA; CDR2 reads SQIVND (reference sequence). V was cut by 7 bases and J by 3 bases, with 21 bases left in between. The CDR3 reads CASTRGGDEYDTEAFF. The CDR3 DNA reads TGTGCCAGTACCCGGGGGGGGGATGAGTATGACACTGAAGCTTTCTTT.

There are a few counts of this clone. The CDR3 nucleotides read TGCGCCAGCAGACAGGGGGCGCCCATCACTGAAGCTTTCTTT. Its translation is CASRQGAPITEAFF. J is TRBJ1-1 and V is TRBV5-1; TRBD1 matches 9 bases. Germline trimming cut 5 bases from V and 4 bases from J; bases unmatched to any gene: 6. The CDR3 length is 14 residues. The germline V gene encodes CDR1 SGHRS and CDR2 YFSETQ.

This CDR3 reads CASSLDGISEKLFF. The CDR3, as DNA: TGCGCCAGCAGCTTGGACGGGATCAGTGAAAAACTGTTTTTT. V and J are TRBV5-1 and TRBJ1-4, with D hard to call. V gave up 0 bases and J gave up 7 bases, with 10 bases separating them. There are 14 residues in the CDR3. Germline V lookup: CDR1 SGHRS, CDR2 YFSETQ.

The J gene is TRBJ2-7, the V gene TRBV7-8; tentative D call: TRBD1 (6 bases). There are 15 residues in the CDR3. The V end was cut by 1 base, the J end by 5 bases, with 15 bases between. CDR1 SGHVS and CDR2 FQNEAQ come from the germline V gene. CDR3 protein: CASSLVWAGANEQYF. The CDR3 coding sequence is TGTGCCAGCAGCTTAGTCTGGGCAGGGGCAAACGAGCAGTACTTC.

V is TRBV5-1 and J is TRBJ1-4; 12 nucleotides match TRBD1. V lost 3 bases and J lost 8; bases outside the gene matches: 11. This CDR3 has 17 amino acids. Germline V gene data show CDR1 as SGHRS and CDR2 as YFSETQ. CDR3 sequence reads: CASSYAGTGGGGEKLFF. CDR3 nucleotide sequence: TGCGCCAGCAGCTACGCCGGGACAGGGGGCGGAGGGGAAAAACTGTTTTTT.

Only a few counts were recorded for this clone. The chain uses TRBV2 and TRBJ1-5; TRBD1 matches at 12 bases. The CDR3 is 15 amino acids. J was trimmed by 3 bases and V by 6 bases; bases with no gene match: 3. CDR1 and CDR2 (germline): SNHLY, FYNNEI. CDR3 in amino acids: CASRGTGGFNQPQHF. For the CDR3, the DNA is TGTGCCAGCAGGGGGACAGGGGGCTTCAATCAGCCCCAGCATTTT.

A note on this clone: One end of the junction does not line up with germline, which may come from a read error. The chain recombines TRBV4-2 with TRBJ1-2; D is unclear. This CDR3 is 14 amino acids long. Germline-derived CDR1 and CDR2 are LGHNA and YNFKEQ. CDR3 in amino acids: CAGSQDQMSYGYTF. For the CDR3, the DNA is TGTGCCGGCAGCCAAGATCAAATGTCCTATGGCTACACCTTC.

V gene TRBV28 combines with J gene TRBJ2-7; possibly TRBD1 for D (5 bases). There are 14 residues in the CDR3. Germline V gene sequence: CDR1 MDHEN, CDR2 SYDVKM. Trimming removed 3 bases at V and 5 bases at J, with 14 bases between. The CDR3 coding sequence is TGTGCCAGCAGTTTCCTCGCCAGGGCCCACGAGCAGTACTTC. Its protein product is CASSFLARAHEQYF.

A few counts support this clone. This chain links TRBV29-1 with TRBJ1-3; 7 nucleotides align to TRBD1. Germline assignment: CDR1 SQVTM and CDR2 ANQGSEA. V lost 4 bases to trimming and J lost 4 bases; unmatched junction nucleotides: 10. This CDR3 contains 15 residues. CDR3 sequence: CSVVGPGGTGNTIYF. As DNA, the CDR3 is TGCAGCGTTGTCGGGCCAGGGGGAACCGGAAACACCATATATTTT.

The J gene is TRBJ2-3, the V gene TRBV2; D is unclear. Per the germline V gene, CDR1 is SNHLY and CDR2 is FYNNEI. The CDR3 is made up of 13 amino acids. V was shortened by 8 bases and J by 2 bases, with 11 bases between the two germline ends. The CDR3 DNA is TGTGCCAGCGAAACAGCTAACACAGATACGCAGTATTTT. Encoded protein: CASETANTDTQYF.